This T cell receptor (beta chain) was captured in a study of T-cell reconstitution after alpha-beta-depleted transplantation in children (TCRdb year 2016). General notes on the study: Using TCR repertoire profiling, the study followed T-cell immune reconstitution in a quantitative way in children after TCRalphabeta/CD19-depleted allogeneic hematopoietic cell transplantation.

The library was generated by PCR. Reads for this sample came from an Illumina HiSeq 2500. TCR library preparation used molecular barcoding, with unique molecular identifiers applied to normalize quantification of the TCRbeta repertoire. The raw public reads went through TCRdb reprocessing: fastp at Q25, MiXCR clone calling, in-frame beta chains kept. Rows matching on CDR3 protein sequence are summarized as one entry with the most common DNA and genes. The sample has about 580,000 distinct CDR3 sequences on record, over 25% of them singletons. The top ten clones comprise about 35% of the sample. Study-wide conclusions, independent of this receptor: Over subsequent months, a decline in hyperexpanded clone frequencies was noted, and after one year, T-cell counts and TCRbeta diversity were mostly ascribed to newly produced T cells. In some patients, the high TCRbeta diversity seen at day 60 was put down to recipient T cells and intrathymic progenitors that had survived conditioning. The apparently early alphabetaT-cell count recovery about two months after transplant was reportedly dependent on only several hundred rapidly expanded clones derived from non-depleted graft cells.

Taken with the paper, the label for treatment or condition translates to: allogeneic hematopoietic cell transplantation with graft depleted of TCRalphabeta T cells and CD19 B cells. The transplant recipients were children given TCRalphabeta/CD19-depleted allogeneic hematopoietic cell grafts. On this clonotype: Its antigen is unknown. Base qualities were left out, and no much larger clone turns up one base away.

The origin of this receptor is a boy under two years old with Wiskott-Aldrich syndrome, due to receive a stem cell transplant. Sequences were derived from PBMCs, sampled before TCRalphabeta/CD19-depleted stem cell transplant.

The nucleotide sequence is given as TGTGCCACCAGTGATCCTCGGACTAGCGAAGAGACCCAGTACTTC. This codes for CATSDPRTSEETQYF. The rearranged segments are TRBV24-1 and TRBJ2-5; TRBD2 agrees with 9 junctional bases. Looking up the germline V gene yields CDR1 KGHDR and CDR2 SFDVKD. From cysteine to phenylalanine, the CDR3 is 15 amino acids long. The entry retains the CDR3 DNA only, 45 bases that are in frame from base 1. Here V drops 3 bases and J drops 3 bases, and the junction holds 4 bases not matched to any gene.